The rows below give T cell receptor beta chains drawn from one sample of a study of T cell changes during pregnancy in multiple sclerosis. Profiled with immunoSEQ multiplex PCR; TCRdb holds only in-frame clones, not every one. The profile shows fewer than 80,000 clones, approximately 92% of them singletons. This material consisted of peripheral blood, taken in the third trimester of pregnancy. All receptors derive from a female donor in good health, enrolled as a control in a pregnancy study. Each CDR3 is given with its conserved first and last residue. The D gene is left open where the match is weak. Clone size is shown for a subset of rows, as once, few, many or a class of expanded clone.

v_call	j_call	clone_size	d_call	cdr3_nt	cdr3_aa
TRBV5-3	TRBJ2-7	.	.	TGTGCCAGAAGCTTGGAATCGGTGCCCTACGAGCAGTACTTC	CARSLESVPYEQYF
TRBV27	TRBJ2-2	.	.	TGTGCCAGCAGTTTAGGGCAGGGTTGGGCCGGGGAGCTGTTTTTT	CASSLGQGWAGELFF
TRBV15	TRBJ1-2	medium-sized	TRBD1	TGTGCCACCAGCCTTGACAGGGGTGGCTATGGCTACACCTTC	CATSLDRGGYGYTF
TRBV9	TRBJ2-5	.	TRBD2	TGTGCCAGCAGCCCGGGACTAGCGGGATGGGGTTCGGGAGAGACCCAGTACTTC	CASSPGLAGWGSGETQYF
TRBV7-2	TRBJ2-1	.	.	TGTGCCAGCAGCTTAAACTACCCTGGAATTAGTGAGCAGTTCTTC	CASSLNYPGISEQFF
TRBV15	TRBJ2-7	once	TRBD1	TGTGCCACCAGCAGAGCGAGACAGGGAATTCGGTCCTACGAGCAGTACTTC	CATSRARQGIRSYEQYF
TRBV7-2	TRBJ2-7	.	TRBD2	TGTGCCAGCAGCTTCATAGCGGGAACCTACGAGCAGTACTTC	CASSFIAGTYEQYF
TRBV7-9	TRBJ2-5	.	TRBD1	TGTGCCAGCAGCTTCTCCTTCAGCTTGGGACAGGGTCAAGAGACCCAGTACTTC	CASSFSFSLGQGQETQYF
TRBV28	TRBJ2-5	.	TRBD2	TGTGCCAGCAAGATTAGCGGGGTGTTCCAAGAGACCCAGTACTTC	CASKISGVFQETQYF
TRBV2	TRBJ1-1	.	TRBD1	TGTGCCATCCCCCGGGACAGCCTGTGGAGTTTCTTT	CAIPRDSLWSFF
TRBV6-5	TRBJ1-3	once	.	TGTGCCAGCAGTTACGACAGGAGAACTGGAAACACCATATATTTT	CASSYDRRTGNTIYF
TRBV7-9	TRBJ2-7	.	TRBD2	TGTGCCAGCAGCTCACTAGCGGGGCAAACCTACGAGCAGTACTTC	CASSSLAGQTYEQYF
TRBV18	TRBJ2-2	.	.	TGTGCCAGCTCACCTAGCACCGGGGAGCTGTTTTTT	CASSPSTGELFF
TRBV2	TRBJ2-2	.	.	TGTGCCAGCAGACTAGGCGCCGGGGAGCTGTTTTTT	CASRLGAGELFF
TRBV30	TRBJ1-1	few	.	TGTGCCTGGAGTGATCGTCCAGGTGAAGCTTTCTTT	CAWSDRPGEAFF
TRBV11-2	TRBJ2-3	.	TRBD2	TGTGCCAGCAGACCGAGCGGGAGGGCCTCTCGGACGCAGTATTTT	CASRPSGRASRTQYF
TRBV28	TRBJ2-7	.	TRBD1	TGTGCCAGCAGTACCGGGCAGGGGGTCTACGAGCAGTACTTC	CASSTGQGVYEQYF
TRBV10-2	TRBJ1-3	.	.	TGCGCCAGCAGTGAGATATGGGGAGACTTCTCTGGAAACACCATATATTTT	CASSEIWGDFSGNTIYF
TRBV18	TRBJ2-7	.	.	TGTGCCAGCTCACCGCTCCCCGGAGTCAACGAGCAGTACTTC	CASSPLPGVNEQYF
TRBV29-1	TRBJ1-1	.	TRBD1	TGCAGCGTTGGACCGGGACAGGTAGGAATGAACACTGAAGCTTTCTTT	CSVGPGQVGMNTEAFF
TRBV5-1	TRBJ2-5	.	TRBD2	TGCGCCAGCAGCTTCGGGACTAGACAAGAGACCCAGTACTTC	CASSFGTRQETQYF
TRBV7-2	TRBJ2-2	.	.	TGTGCCAGCAGCTTAGTTGGGGGGACGGCTTATGGCGGGGAGCTGTTTTTT	CASSLVGGTAYGGELFF
TRBV25-1	TRBJ2-1	.	.	TGTGCCAGCAGTGAGTTCTACGGAGGACCCGACAATGAGCAGTTCTTC	CASSEFYGGPDNEQFF
TRBV12-5	TRBJ1-6	.	TRBD1	TGTGCTAGTGGTAAAGGACAGGGGCGTAATTCACCCCTCCACTTT	CASGKGQGRNSPLHF
TRBV9	TRBJ2-7	few	TRBD1	TGTGCCAGCAGCGGAGCTACAGGGGGATGGAACGAGCAGTACTTC	CASSGATGGWNEQYF
TRBV27	TRBJ1-1	.	.	TGTGCCAGCAGGCGGAACACTGAAGCTTTCTTT	CASRRNTEAFF
TRBV2	TRBJ1-5	.	TRBD1	TGTGCCAGCGATGACAGGGGGCAGGGTCAGCCCCAGCATTTT	CASDDRGQGQPQHF
TRBV7-9	TRBJ1-2	.	TRBD1	TGTGCCAGCAGCCCCGGGTGGCAGGGGGCCCCCCAAAACTATGGCTACACCTTC	CASSPGWQGAPQNYGYTF
TRBV23-1	TRBJ2-1	.	.	TGCGCCAGCAGCCCTAAGGAGGGCCACAACGAGTACAATGAGCAGTTCTTC	CASSPKEGHNEYNEQFF
TRBV7-2	TRBJ1-2	.	.	TGTGCCAGCAGCCTCGCCCACCTCGGTCGGGGCTACACCTTC	CASSLAHLGRGYTF
TRBV6-4	TRBJ2-7	.	.	TGTGCCAGCAACCTGGTCCAGCGGAACTCCTACGAGCAGTACTTC	CASNLVQRNSYEQYF
TRBV2	TRBJ2-7	once	TRBD1	TGTGCCAGCAGTGAAATTCGACAGGGCCCCTACGAGCAGTACTTC	CASSEIRQGPYEQYF
TRBV18	TRBJ2-1	.	TRBD2	TGTGCCAGCTCTCCTTTGACCATAACTAGCGGGAGTAATGAGCAGTTCTTC	CASSPLTITSGSNEQFF
TRBV6-5	TRBJ2-5	.	TRBD1	TGTGCCAGCAGTTACGGTCGGACAGGGGAAAAAGAGACCCAGTACTTC	CASSYGRTGEKETQYF
TRBV27	TRBJ2-7	.	TRBD1	TGTGCCAGCAGTTTACGGACAGGGTCGTACGAGCAGTACTTC	CASSLRTGSYEQYF
TRBV9	TRBJ2-3	.	TRBD1	TGTGCCAGCAGCGAGACAGGGGGCACAGATACGCAGTATTTT	CASSETGGTDTQYF
TRBV7-2	TRBJ2-7	.	TRBD1	TGTGCCAGCAGCGCATCCGGGACAGGGTTGTACGAGCAGTACTTC	CASSASGTGLYEQYF
TRBV30	TRBJ2-1	.	TRBD1	TGTGCCTGGACCGGGACAGTCGACAATGAGCAGTTCTTC	CAWTGTVDNEQFF
TRBV23-1	TRBJ2-6	.	.	TGCGCCAGCAGTCAAAAGCGGTTAATCCCCTCTGGGGCCAACGTCCTGACTTTC	CASSQKRLIPSGANVLTF
TRBV7-8	TRBJ1-2	.	.	TGTGCCAGCAGCTTAAATTCGGGAGGCACGAGGGGCTACACCTTC	CASSLNSGGTRGYTF
TRBV7-2	TRBJ2-5	.	.	TGTGCCAGCAGCTTTGAGTACCGCGACCAGTACTTC	CASSFEYRDQYF
TRBV2	TRBJ2-5	.	.	TGTGCCAGCAGTGATAGTCTCCAAGAGACCCAGTACTTC	CASSDSLQETQYF
TRBV12-1	TRBJ1-2	once	.	TGTGCCAGCAGCCCCAAAGAGGCAGCTAACTATGGCTACACCTTC	CASSPKEAANYGYTF
TRBV6-5	TRBJ1-3	once	.	TGTGCCAGCAGTTACTGGGGGGACTTAGCTGGAAACACCATATATTTT	CASSYWGDLAGNTIYF
TRBV7-3	TRBJ2-7	.	.	TGTGCCAGCAGTACAGGGAGCTCCTACGAGCAGTACTTC	CASSTGSSYEQYF